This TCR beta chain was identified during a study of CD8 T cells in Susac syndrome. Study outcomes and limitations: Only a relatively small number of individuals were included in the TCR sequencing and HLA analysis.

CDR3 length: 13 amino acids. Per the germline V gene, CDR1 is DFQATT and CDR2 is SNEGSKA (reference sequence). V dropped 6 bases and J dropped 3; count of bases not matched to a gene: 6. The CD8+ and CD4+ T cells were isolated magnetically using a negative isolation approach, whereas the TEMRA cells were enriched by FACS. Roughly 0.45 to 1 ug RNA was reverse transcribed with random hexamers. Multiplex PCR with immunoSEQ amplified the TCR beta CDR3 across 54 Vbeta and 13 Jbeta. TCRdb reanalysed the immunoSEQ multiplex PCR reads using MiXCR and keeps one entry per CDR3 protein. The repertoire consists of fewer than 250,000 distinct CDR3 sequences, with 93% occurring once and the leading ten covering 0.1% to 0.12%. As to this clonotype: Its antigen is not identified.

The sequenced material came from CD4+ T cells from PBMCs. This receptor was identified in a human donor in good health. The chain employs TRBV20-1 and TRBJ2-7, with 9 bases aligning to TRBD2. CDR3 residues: CSAELAGNYEQYF. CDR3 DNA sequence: TGCAGTGCCGAACTAGCGGGCAACTACGAGCAGTACTTC.